This TCR beta chain is from a study of blood T cell repertoires in COVID-19. Across the study: Specimens from acute and convalescent COVID-19 originated in the United States, Italy and Spain.

The germline V gene encodes CDR1 SGHNT and CDR2 YYREEE (reference sequence). Trimming removed 10 bases from V and 3 bases from J; junction bases left unmatched: 5. There are 12 residues in the CDR3. Authors' methods: Scientists estimated how many nucleated cells there were by amplifying reference gene primers. This table comes from immunoSEQ multiplex PCR, and its TCRdb copy is limited to in-frame clones, with some not included. V and J calls and clone size are those listed in that table; D and trimming were worked out from the DNA. The sample shows about 110,000 clones, 70% to 80% of them seen only once.

This TCR derives from a woman in her sixties with acute or convalescent COVID-19. The V and J genes are TRBV5-4 and TRBJ1-2; 8 bases align to TRBD1. Input material: peripheral blood. Here the CDR3 reads CAVGQGDYGYTF. In DNA, the CDR3 is TGTGCCGTCGGACAGGGCGACTATGGCTACACCTTC.